This T cell receptor beta chain was recorded in a study of T-cell reconstitution after alpha-beta-depleted transplantation in children. For TCRbeta, the library was prepared with unique molecular identifiers. TCRdb redid the calling of the PCR reads with MiXCR, one entry per CDR3 protein. This sample has under 400,000 distinct CDR3 sequences, with approximately 20% found just once. A remark on this clonotype: What it recognizes is unknown.

Findings and caveats of the study: Counts and diversity of T cells one year after transplant came mostly from newly produced T cells.

This specimen was PBMCs, mostly from graft donor cells, taken 180 days after TCRalphabeta/CD19-depleted stem cell transplant. This clonotype was obtained from a male patient younger than 18 who had a stem cell transplant for acute lymphoblastic leukemia, so the T cells may come from the graft donor.

The DNA of the CDR3 is TGTGCCAGCAGCCTGACAGAGAACACTGAAGCTTTCTTT. Amino acids: CASSLTENTEAFF. The gene calls are TRBV11-1 and TRBJ1-1, with a weak D call TRBD1 (5 bases). The CDR3 loop spans 13 amino acids. Germline values: CDR1 SGHAT, CDR2 FQDESV (reference sequence). The V end was cut by 5 bases, the J end by 1 base, with 8 bases between.